This record concerns one T cell receptor beta chain sequence. Antigen specificity is unknown. From germline, CDR1 is SEHNR and CDR2 FQNEAQ (reference sequence). The V and J ends lost 5 bases and 6 bases respectively, with 10 bases between them. CDR3 length equals 13 residues. This sample is part of a study of CD8+CD57+ T cells in acquired aplastic anemia. Study outcomes and limitations: About 27 shared CD8+ CDR3s appeared highly expressed within patients' immunodominant clones.

Genomic DNA constituted the template upon which TCR beta VDJ and CDR3 profiling was performed. From the reads, TCRdb called clonotypes with MiXCR, one entry per CDR3 protein. Of some 280,000 distinct CDR3 sequences in the sample, roughly 50% are singletons; the top ten hold less than 10%. The sample comprised sorted CD4+, CD8+, or CD8+CD57+ T cells (not recorded which) from PBMCs. The V gene is TRBV7-9, the J gene TRBJ1-4; D perhaps matches TRBD1 (5 bases). The TCR comes from a human donor with severe aplastic anemia or a healthy control (not recorded which). The CDR3 DNA reads as TGTGCCAGCAGCCAGGGAGGGGATGAAAAACTGTTTTTT. Its protein is CASSQGGDEKLFF. The variable domain in full, completed from reference TRBV7-9 and TRBJ1-4, reads DTGVSQNPRHKITKRGQNVTFRCDPISEHNRLYWYRQTLGQGPEFLTYFQNEAQLEKSRLLSDRFSAERPKGSFSTLEIQRTEQGDSAMYLCASSQGGDEKLFFGSGTQLSVL.